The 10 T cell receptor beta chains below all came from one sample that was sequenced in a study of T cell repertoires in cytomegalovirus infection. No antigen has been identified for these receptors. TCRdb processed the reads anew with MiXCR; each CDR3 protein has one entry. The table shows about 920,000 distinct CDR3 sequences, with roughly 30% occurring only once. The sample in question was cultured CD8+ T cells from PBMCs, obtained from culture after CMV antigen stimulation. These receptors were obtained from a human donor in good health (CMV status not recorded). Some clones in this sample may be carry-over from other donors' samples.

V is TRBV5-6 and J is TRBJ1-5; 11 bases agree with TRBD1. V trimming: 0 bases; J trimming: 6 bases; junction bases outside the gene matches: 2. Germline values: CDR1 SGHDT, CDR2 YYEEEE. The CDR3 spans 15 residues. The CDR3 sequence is CASSLGGTGGQPQHF. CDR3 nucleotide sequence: TGTGCCAGCAGCTTGGGAGGGACAGGGGGTCAGCCCCAGCATTTT.

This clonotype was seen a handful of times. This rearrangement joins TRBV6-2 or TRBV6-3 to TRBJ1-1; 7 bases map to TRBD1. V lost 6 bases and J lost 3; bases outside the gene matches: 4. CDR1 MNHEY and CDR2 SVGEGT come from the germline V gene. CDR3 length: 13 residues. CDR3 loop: CASRTDRDTEAFF. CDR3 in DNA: TGTGCCAGCAGGACCGACAGGGACACTGAAGCTTTCTTT.

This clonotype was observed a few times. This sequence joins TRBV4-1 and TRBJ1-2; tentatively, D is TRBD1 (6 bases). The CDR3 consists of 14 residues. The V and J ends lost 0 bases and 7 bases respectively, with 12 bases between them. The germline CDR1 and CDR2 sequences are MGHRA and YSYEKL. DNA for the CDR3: TGCGCCAGCAGCCAAGAACAGGGAAGAGGTGGCTACACCTTC. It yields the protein CASSQEQGRGGYTF.

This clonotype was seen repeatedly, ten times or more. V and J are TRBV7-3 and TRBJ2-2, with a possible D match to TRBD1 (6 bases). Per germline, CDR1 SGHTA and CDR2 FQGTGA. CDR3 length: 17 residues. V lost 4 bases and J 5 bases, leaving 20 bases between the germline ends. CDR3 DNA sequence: TGTGCCAGCAGCTCCTATACGACAGGAGCCTTGACCGGGGAGCTGTTTTTT. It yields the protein CASSSYTTGALTGELFF.

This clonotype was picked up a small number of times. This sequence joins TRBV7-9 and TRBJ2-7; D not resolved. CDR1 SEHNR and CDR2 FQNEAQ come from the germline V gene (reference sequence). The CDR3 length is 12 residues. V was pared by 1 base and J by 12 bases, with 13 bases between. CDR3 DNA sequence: TGTGCCAGCAGCTTAGGGGGTCTTGACCGGTACGTC. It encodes CASSLGGLDRYV.

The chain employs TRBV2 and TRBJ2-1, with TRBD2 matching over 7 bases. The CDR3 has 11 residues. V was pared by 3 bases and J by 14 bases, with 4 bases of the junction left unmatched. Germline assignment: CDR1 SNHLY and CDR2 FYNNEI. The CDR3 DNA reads TGTGCCAGCAGTGACGGGACTATGGAGTTCTTC. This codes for CASSDGTMEFF.

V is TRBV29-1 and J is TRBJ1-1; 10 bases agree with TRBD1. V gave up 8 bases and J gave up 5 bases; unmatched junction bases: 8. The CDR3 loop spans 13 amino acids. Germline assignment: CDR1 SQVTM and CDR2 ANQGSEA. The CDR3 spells CSSGQGDYTEAFF. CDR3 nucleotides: TGCAGCTCCGGACAGGGGGATTATACTGAAGCTTTCTTT.

The CDR3: CASSKIAGRSYNEQFF. CDR3 DNA sequence: TGTGCCAGCAGTAAGATAGCGGGGCGATCCTACAATGAGCAGTTCTTC. The chain is built from TRBV12-3 or TRBV12-4 and TRBJ2-1, with 8 bases fitting TRBD2. J lost 1 base, V lost 5 bases, and 7 bases had no gene match. The CDR3 has 16 amino acids.

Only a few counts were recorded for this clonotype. The CDR3 loop is CASRILRDTKNTEAFF. DNA of the CDR3: TGTGCCAGCAGAATTCTCCGGGACACAAAGAACACTGAAGCTTTCTTT. V gene TRBV6-2 or TRBV6-3 combines with J gene TRBJ1-1, with TRBD1 as a possible D gene (6 bases). CDR3 length: 16 amino acids. V was shortened by 6 bases and J by 1 base, with 18 bases between the two germline ends. Germline V lookup: CDR1 MNHEY, CDR2 SVGEGT.

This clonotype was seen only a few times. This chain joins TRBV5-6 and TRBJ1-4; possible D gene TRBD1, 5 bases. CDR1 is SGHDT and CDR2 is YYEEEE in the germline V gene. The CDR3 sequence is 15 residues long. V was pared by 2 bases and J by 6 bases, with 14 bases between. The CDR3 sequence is CASSFGAKWDEKLFF. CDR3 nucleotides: TGTGCCAGCAGCTTTGGGGCCAAGTGGGATGAAAAACTGTTTTTT.